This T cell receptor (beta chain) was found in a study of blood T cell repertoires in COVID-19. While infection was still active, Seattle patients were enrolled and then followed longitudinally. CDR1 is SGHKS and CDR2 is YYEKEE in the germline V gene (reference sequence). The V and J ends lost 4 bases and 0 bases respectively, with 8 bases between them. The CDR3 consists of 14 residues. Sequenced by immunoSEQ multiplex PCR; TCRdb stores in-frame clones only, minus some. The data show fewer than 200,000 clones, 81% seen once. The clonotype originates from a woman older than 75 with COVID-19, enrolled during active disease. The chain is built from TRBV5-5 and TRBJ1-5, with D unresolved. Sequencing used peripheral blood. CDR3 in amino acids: CASSPISSNQPQHF. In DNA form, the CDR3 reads TGTGCCAGCAGCCCAATCAGTAGCAATCAGCCCCAGCATTTT.